This T cell receptor beta chain comes out of a study of Ad26.COV2.S vaccination and SARS-CoV-2 variants. Across the study: Doses of Ad26.COV2.S were injected into muscle once or twice, 56 days apart. Whole-study findings and limits: Placebo and vaccine recipients had non-spike TCR breadth that was similar.

With regard to this clone: Its antigen is currently unknown.

The length of the CDR3 is 14 residues. The germline V and J ends were trimmed by 2 bases and 3 bases, with 7 bases remaining between them. From germline, CDR1 is SEHNR and CDR2 FQNEAQ (reference sequence). Some clones are missing from TCRdb's copy, which holds only in-frame ones; the method was immunoSEQ multiplex PCR. The sample shows approximately 410,000 clones, 70% to 90% of them seen only once. Treatment of the sample: about 20 received Ad26.COV2.S at low or high dose, single or two shots; 5 received placebo; per-sample allocation not given. Sampling occurred on day 63 after the first vaccine or placebo injection. The donor was a Boston adult aged 18-55 years.

This TCR was sampled from a person between 18 and 65 years old who received the Ad26.COV2.S COVID-19 vaccine or a placebo. The source was peripheral blood, collected in a trial of Ad26.COV2.S vaccine versus placebo. The chain joins TRBV7-9 to TRBJ2-2, with D unclear. The CDR3 region has the DNA TGTGCCAGCAGCTTATTACCTTACACCGGGGAGCTGTTTTTT. Encoded protein: CASSLLPYTGELFF. Full variable domain (missing parts from reference TRBV7-9 and TRBJ2-2): DTGVSQNPRHKITKRGQNVTFRCDPISEHNRLYWYRQTLGQGPEFLTYFQNEAQLEKSRLLSDRFSAERPKGSFSTLEIQRTEQGDSAMYLCASSLLPYTGELFFGEGSRLTVL.